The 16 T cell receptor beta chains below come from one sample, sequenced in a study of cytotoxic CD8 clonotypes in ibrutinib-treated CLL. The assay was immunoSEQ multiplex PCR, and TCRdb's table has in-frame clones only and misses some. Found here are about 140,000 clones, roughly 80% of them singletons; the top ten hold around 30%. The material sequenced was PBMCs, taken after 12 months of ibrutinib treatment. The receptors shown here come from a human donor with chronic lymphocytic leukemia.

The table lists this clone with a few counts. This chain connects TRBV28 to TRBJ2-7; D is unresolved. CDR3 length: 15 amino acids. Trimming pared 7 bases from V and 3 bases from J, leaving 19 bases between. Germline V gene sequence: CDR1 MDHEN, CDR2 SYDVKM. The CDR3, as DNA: TGTGCCAGCACCCTGCGCGGTGGGGTAGGCTACGAGCAGTACTTC. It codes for CASTLRGGVGYEQYF. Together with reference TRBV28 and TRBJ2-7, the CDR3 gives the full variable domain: DVKVTQSSRYLVKRTGEKVFLECVQDMDHENMFWYRQDPGLGLRLIYFSYDVKMKEKGDIPEGYSVSREKKERFSLILESASTNQTSMYLCASTLRGGVGYEQYFGPGTRLTVT.

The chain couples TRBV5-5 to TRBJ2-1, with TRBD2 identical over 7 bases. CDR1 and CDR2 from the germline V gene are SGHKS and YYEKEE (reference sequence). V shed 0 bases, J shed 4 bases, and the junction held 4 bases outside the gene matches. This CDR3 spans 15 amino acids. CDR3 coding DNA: TGTGCCAGCAGCTTGGCAGCGGGGCCATACAATGAGCAGTTCTTC. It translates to CASSLAAGPYNEQFF.

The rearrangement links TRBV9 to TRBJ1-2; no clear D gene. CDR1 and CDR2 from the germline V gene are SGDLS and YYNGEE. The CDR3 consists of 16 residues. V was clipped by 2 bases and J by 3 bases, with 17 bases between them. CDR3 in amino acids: CASSVAGNSPHYGYTF. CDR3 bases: TGTGCCAGCAGCGTCGCCGGAAATTCCCCCCACTATGGCTACACCTTC.

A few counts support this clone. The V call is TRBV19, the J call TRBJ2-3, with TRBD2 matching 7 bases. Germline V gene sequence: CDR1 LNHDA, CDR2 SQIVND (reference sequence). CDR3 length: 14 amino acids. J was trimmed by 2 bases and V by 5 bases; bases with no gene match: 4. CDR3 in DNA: TGTGCCAGTAGTCTCGGGACTAACACAGATACGCAGTATTTT. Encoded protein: CASSLGTNTDTQYF.

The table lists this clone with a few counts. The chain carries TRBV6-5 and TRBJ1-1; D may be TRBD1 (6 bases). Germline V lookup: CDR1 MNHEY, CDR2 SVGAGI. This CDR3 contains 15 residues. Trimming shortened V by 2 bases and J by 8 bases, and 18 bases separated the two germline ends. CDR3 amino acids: CASSYGSDGQGEAFF. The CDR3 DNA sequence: TGTGCCAGCAGTTACGGTTCGGACGGGCAGGGGGAAGCTTTCTTT.

The CDR3 reads CASRTRGPTDTQYF. CDR3 sequence (DNA): TGTGCCAGCAGAACTCGGGGACCCACAGATACGCAGTATTTT. The chain carries TRBV6-5 and TRBJ2-3, with D possibly being TRBD1 or TRBD2 (5 bases each). Looked up from germline, CDR1 is MNHEY and CDR2 is SVGAGI. Trimming shortened V by 6 bases and J by 2 bases, and 12 bases separated the two germline ends. CDR3 length equals 14 residues.

The CDR3 nucleotides are TGTGCCAGTAGTATAGAATTGACAGGGAGTCTGTTTTTT. Translating gives CASSIELTGSLFF. This chain links TRBV19 with TRBJ1-4; TRBD1 aligns across 7 bases. The CDR3 is 13 amino acids. Losses at the gene ends were 0 bases for V and 14 bases for J; bases not matched to a gene: 6. Germline CDR1 LNHDA, CDR2 SQIVND (reference sequence).

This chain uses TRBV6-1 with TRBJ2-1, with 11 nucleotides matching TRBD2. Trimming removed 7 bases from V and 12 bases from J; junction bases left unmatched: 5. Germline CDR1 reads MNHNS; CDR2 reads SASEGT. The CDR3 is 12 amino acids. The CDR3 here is CASNLAGGRQFF. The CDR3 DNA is TGTGCCAGCAACTTAGCGGGGGGGAGGCAGTTCTTC.

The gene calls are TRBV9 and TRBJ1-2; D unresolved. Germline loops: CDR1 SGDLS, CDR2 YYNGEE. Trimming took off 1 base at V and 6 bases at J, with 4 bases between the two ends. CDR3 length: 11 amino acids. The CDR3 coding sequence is TGTGCCAGCAGCGTAAACCATGGCTACACCTTC. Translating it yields CASSVNHGYTF.

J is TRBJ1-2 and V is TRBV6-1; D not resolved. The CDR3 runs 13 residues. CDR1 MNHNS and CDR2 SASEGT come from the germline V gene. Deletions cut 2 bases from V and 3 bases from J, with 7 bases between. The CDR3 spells CASSETGYYGYTF. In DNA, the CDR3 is TGTGCCAGCAGTGAAACCGGGTACTATGGCTACACCTTC.

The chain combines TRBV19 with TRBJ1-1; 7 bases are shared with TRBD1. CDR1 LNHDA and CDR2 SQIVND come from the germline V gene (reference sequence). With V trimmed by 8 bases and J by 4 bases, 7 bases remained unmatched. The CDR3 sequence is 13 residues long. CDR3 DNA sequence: TGTGCCAGTCGGTTCGCAGGGGGCACTGAAGCTTTCTTT. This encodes CASRFAGGTEAFF.

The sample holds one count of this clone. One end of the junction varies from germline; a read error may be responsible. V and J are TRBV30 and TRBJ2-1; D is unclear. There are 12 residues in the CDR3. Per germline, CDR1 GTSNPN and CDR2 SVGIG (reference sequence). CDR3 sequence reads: CAWSVHSAERFF. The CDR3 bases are TGTGCCTGGAGTGTACACTCGGCCGAGCGGTTCTTC.

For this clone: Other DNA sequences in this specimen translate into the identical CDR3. DNA for the CDR3: TGTGCCAGTAGTATCCAGGGGATGAACACTGAAGCTTTCTTT. Its protein is CASSIQGMNTEAFF. The chain carries TRBV19 and TRBJ1-1; weak D call: TRBD1 (6 bases). With 3 bases removed from V and 0 bases from J, the gap between germline ends came to 8 bases. Germline CDR1 and CDR2: LNHDA and SQIVND (reference sequence). There are 14 residues in the CDR3.

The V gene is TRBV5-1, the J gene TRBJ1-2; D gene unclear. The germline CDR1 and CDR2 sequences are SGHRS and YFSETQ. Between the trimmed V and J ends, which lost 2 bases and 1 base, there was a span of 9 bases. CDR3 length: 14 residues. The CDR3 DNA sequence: TGCGCCAGCAGCTTCGGGGTTTTTAACTATGGCTACACCTTC. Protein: CASSFGVFNYGYTF. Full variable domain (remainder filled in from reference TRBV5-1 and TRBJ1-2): KAGVTQTPRYLIKTRGQQVTLSCSPISGHRSVSWYQQTPGQGLQFLFEYFSETQRNKGNFPGRFSGRQFSNSRSEMNVSTLELGDSALYLCASSFGVFNYGYTFGSGTRLTVV.

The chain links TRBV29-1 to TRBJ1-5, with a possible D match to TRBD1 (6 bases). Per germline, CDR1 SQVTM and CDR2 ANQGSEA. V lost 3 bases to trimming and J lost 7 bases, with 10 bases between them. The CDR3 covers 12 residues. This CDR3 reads CSVEAGGQPQHF. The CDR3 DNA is TGCAGCGTTGAGGCGGGGGGCCAGCCCCAGCATTTT.

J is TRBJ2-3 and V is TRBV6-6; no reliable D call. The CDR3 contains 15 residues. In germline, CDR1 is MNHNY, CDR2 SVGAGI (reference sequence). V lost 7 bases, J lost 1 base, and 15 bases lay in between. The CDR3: CASTPEIGRTDTQYF. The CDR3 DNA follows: TGTGCCAGCACCCCGGAAATTGGCCGCACAGATACGCAGTATTTT.